This TCR beta chain was documented in a study of vaccination and CD4 T cells after COVID-19. For this clonotype: Its antigen is not known.

Looked up from germline, CDR1 is SNHLY and CDR2 is FYNNEI. The CDR3 is 15 residues long. V shed 3 bases and J 3 bases; nucleotides not matched to a gene: 3. With the Oncomine TCR Beta short-read assay, DNA from cultured CD4+ T cells was sequenced. Via MiXCR, TCRdb re-called the PCR reads, giving one row per CDR3 protein. The sample yields about 12,000 distinct CDR3 sequences, roughly 60% seen once. Sample treatment: approximately 11-day PBMC culture with coronavirus spike peptide pools or control peptides (ViraFEST assay). Sequencing was done on a sample of CD4+ T cells from blood, cultured in vitro. V and J are TRBV2 and TRBJ2-1, with 9 bases matching TRBD2. The receptor was isolated from a human donor who had recovered from COVID-19. DNA for the CDR3: TGTGCCAGCAGTGACATAGCGGGAGTCTACAATGAGCAGTTCTTC. This codes for CASSDIAGVYNEQFF.